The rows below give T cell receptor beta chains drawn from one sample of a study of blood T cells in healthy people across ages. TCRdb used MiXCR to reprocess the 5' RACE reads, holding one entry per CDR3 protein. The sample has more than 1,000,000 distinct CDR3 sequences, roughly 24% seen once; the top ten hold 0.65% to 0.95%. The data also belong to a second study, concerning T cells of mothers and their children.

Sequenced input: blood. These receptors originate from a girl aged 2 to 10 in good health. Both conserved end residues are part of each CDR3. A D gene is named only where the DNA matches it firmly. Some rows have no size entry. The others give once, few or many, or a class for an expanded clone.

CASGPLTGEETQYF,TGTGCTAGTGGTCCCCTAACAGGGGAAGAGACCCAGTACTTC,TRBD1,.,TRBJ2-5,TRBV12-5
CASSQDLEALNEKLFF,TGCGCCAGCAGCCAAGATTTGGAAGCTCTTAATGAAAAACTGTTTTTT,.,few,TRBJ1-4,TRBV4-1
CASSIGTEAFF,TGTGCCAGCAGCATTGGTACTGAAGCTTTCTTT,.,.,TRBJ1-1,TRBV12-3/TRBV12-4
CSARGASGTIDEQFF,TGCAGTGCTCGGGGGGCTAGCGGGACTATCGATGAGCAGTTCTTC,TRBD2,.,TRBJ2-1,TRBV20-1
CASSLPTPGTAKETQYF,TGTGCCAGCAGTTTACCTACCCCCGGGACAGCAAAAGAGACCCAGTACTTC,TRBD1,few,TRBJ2-5,TRBV28
CSAIHSGRAVSGANVLTF,TGCAGTGCTATTCATAGCGGGAGGGCTGTCTCTGGGGCCAACGTCCTGACTTTC,TRBD2,few,TRBJ2-6,TRBV20-1
CASSEFTGASYTF,TGTGCCAGCAGTGAATTTACGGGTGCGAGCTACACCTTC,.,few,TRBJ1-2,TRBV6-1
CASSLELGQGGDTQYF,TGTGCCAGTAGCTTAGAGCTGGGACAGGGGGGAGATACGCAGTATTTT,TRBD1,.,TRBJ2-3,TRBV11-2
CASSSIHRHETQYF,TGTGCCAGCTCGTCAATTCACAGGCACGAGACCCAGTACTTC,.,.,TRBJ2-5,TRBV18
CASSLSMGTNLNTQYF,TGTGCCAGCTCACTCTCGATGGGGACAAACCTGAATACGCAGTATTTT,.,many,TRBJ2-3,TRBV18
CASSENRLSNEQFF,TGTGCCAGCAGCGAGAATCGACTCTCCAATGAGCAGTTCTTC,.,few,TRBJ2-1,TRBV28
CASRERYQETQYF,TGTGCCAGCAGGGAGCGGTACCAAGAGACCCAGTACTTC,.,.,TRBJ2-5,TRBV13
CSVEGYWDNEQFF,TGCAGCGTTGAAGGGTACTGGGACAATGAGCAGTTCTTC,.,few,TRBJ2-1,TRBV29-1
CASSLNPGVETQYF,TGTGCCAGCAGCTTAAACCCGGGAGTGGAGACCCAGTACTTC,.,.,TRBJ2-5,TRBV7-3
CASSPQAGTTDYNEQFF,TGCGCCAGCAGCCCTCAGGCCGGGACTACGGACTACAATGAGCAGTTCTTC,TRBD2,few,TRBJ2-1,TRBV4-1
CSAGPTSGFYNEQFF,TGCAGTGCCGGACCGACTAGCGGGTTCTACAATGAGCAGTTCTTC,TRBD2,.,TRBJ2-1,TRBV20-1
CASSLGTGGYTDTQYF,TGCGCCAGCAGCTTGGGTACGGGAGGTTACACAGATACGCAGTATTTT,TRBD2,many,TRBJ2-3,TRBV5-1
CASRPGQGRNEQFF,TGTGCCAGCAGGCCGGGACAGGGGAGGAATGAGCAGTTCTTC,TRBD1,few,TRBJ2-1,TRBV12-3/TRBV12-4
CASSLIWVEDGYTF,TGTGCCAGCAGTCTCATCTGGGTTGAGGATGGCTACACCTTC,.,few,TRBJ1-2,TRBV28
CASSLGPGRNEQYF,TGTGCCAGCAGCTTGGGTCCAGGGAGGAACGAGCAGTACTTC,.,.,TRBJ2-7,TRBV7-2
CASSQGVISYEQYF,TGCGCCAGCAGCCAAGGAGTCATCTCCTACGAGCAGTACTTC,.,few,TRBJ2-7,TRBV4-1
CASSWTAGDEQFF,TGTGCCAGCAGCTGGACAGCTGGGGATGAGCAGTTCTTC,.,.,TRBJ2-1,TRBV7-3
CASSSYNTGHPYEQYF,TGTGCCAGCAGCAGTTATAATACGGGACACCCCTACGAGCAGTACTTC,.,.,TRBJ2-7,TRBV5-6
CASRTTSGSYNEQFF,TGTGCCAGCAGAACGACTAGCGGCTCCTACAATGAGCAGTTCTTC,TRBD2,few,TRBJ2-1,TRBV7-2
CASSPRAGQGGYEQYF,TGTGCCAGCAGTCCTAGGGCGGGACAGGGGGGTTACGAGCAGTACTTC,TRBD1,few,TRBJ2-7,TRBV6-1
CASSLNRVDMDTQYF,TGTGCCAGCAGTTTAAACAGGGTTGACATGGATACGCAGTATTTT,.,few,TRBJ2-3,TRBV6-6
CSAESIGETQYF,TGCAGTGCTGAAAGTATCGGGGAGACCCAGTACTTC,.,.,TRBJ2-5,TRBV20-1
CASSSSWDTGNTIYF,TGTGCCAGCAGCTCATCCTGGGACACTGGAAACACCATATATTTT,.,few,TRBJ1-3,TRBV7-2
CSVEAGDTYEQYF,TGCAGCGTTGAGGCAGGGGACACCTACGAGCAGTACTTC,.,few,TRBJ2-7,TRBV29-1
CASSADSEKLFF,TGTGCCAGCAGCGCGGACAGCGAAAAACTGTTTTTT,.,.,TRBJ1-4,TRBV7-9
CSARDRSLSYNEQFF,TGCAGTGCTAGAGATAGAAGCCTCTCCTACAATGAGCAGTTCTTC,.,.,TRBJ2-1,TRBV20-1
CSTLLAGGYEQYF,TGCAGCACCCTTCTAGCGGGAGGATACGAGCAGTACTTC,TRBD2,once,TRBJ2-7,TRBV29-1
CASSSFDRIPLGYTF,TGTGCCAGCAGTTCATTTGACAGAATCCCCCTAGGCTACACCTTC,.,few,TRBJ1-2,TRBV12-3/TRBV12-4
CASRGLFTRTDTQYF,TGTGCCAGCAGGGGGCTCTTTACCCGCACAGATACGCAGTATTTT,.,.,TRBJ2-3,TRBV2
CASSVSLLGTGQPYNEQFF,TGTGCCAGCAGCGTCTCTCTATTAGGAACGGGACAGCCCTACAATGAGCAGTTCTTC,TRBD1,few,TRBJ2-1,TRBV9
CASSLYVSGAGELFF,TGTGCCAGCAGCTTGTACGTTAGCGGCGCCGGGGAGCTGTTTTTT,.,.,TRBJ2-2,TRBV5-5
CASSSQVKTNTGELFF,TGTGCCAGCAGTTCACAGGTCAAGACGAACACCGGGGAGCTGTTTTTT,.,few,TRBJ2-2,TRBV28
CASSNDYYEQYF,TGTGCCAGCAGTAACGACTACTACGAGCAGTACTTC,.,few,TRBJ2-7,TRBV6-6
CASSMEGAGGTEAFF,TGTGCCAGCAGCATGGAGGGGGCAGGGGGCACTGAAGCTTTCTTT,TRBD1,few,TRBJ1-1,TRBV11-3
CASSQARTDNSPLHF,TGTGCCAGCAGCCAAGCAAGGACAGATAATTCACCCCTCCACTTT,.,few,TRBJ1-6,TRBV4-2
CASLAPLGDTEAFF,TGTGCCAGCCTTGCCCCCTTGGGCGATACTGAAGCTTTCTTT,.,.,TRBJ1-1,TRBV12-3/TRBV12-4
CASSPPTGPGGYTF,TGCGCCAGCAGCCCCCCCACAGGGCCAGGCGGCTACACCTTC,.,.,TRBJ1-2,TRBV5-1
CASSHSGYRSLEQFF,TGTGCCAGCAGCCACAGCGGATATAGGTCCTTGGAGCAGTTCTTC,.,few,TRBJ2-1,TRBV4-2
CASSQDKSGRLQFF,TGCGCCAGCAGCCAAGATAAGAGCGGGAGATTGCAGTTCTTC,TRBD2,few,TRBJ2-1,TRBV4-1
CSVDRHFQETQYF,TGCAGCGTCGATCGACATTTCCAAGAGACCCAGTACTTC,.,.,TRBJ2-5,TRBV29-1